The 14 T cell receptor beta chains listed next were all sequenced from one sample in a study of T cells in Graves' hyperthyroidism and ophthalmopathy. RNA transcripts gave rise to amplified TCR beta CDR3 regions. With the HTBI primer set, the TCR CDR3 went through a first round of RT-PCR. Each CDR3 protein gets one entry after TCRdb re-called the multiplex PCR reads with MiXCR. The table lists about 300,000 distinct CDR3 sequences, less than 20% of them singletons. Sequencing was carried out using blood. These receptors were collected from a man aged 50 to 59 with Graves' ophthalmopathy.

This clonotype turned up a few times. The genes are TRBV12-3 or TRBV12-4 and TRBJ2-2; D remains unclear. V was trimmed by 5 bases and J by 8 bases, leaving 12 bases between them. The CDR3 extends over 13 amino acids. CDR3 nucleotides: TGTGCCAGCAGTACCCATAGGGATGGGGAGCTGTTTTTT. This translates into CASSTHRDGELFF.

In its sample, this clonotype was seen a few times. The chain employs TRBV6-2 or TRBV6-3 and TRBJ1-2; D ambiguous. CDR1 MNHEY and CDR2 SVGEGT come from the germline V gene. The CDR3 totals 12 residues. The V end lost 8 bases, the J end lost 3 bases, and 10 bases lay between the germline ends. This CDR3 reads CASGMLYYGYTF. CDR3 sequence (DNA): TGTGCCAGCGGTATGTTGTACTATGGCTACACCTTC.

This clonotype was seen ten or more times. The CDR3 spells CASSFEDSYTEAFF. CDR3 in DNA: TGCGCCAGCAGCTTCGAGGACAGCTACACTGAAGCTTTCTTT. The genes are TRBV5-1 and TRBJ1-1; D perhaps matches TRBD1 (6 bases). V dropped 2 bases and J dropped 3 bases, with 11 bases sitting between them. This CDR3 has 14 residues. Germline-derived CDR1 and CDR2 are SGHRS and YFSETQ. The whole variable domain, remainder taken from reference TRBV5-1 and TRBJ1-1, is KAGVTQTPRYLIKTRGQQVTLSCSPISGHRSVSWYQQTPGQGLQFLFEYFSETQRNKGNFPGRFSGRQFSNSRSEMNVSTLELGDSALYLCASSFEDSYTEAFFGQGTRLTVV.

This clonotype has at least ten counts. This chain links TRBV11-2 with TRBJ1-1; D may be TRBD1 (5 bases). With 4 bases removed from V and 9 bases from J, the gap between germline ends came to 15 bases. The germline V gene has CDR1 SGHAT and CDR2 FQNNGV. CDR3 size: 13 residues. CDR3 residues: CASSSGRMDQAFF. The CDR3 DNA reads as TGTGCCAGCAGCTCAGGGCGGATGGACCAAGCTTTCTTT.

This clonotype has a count of ten or more. The rearrangement uses TRBV7-9 and TRBJ2-1; 10 bases align to TRBD2. Trimming removed 3 bases from V and 7 bases from J; junction bases left unmatched: 6. The CDR3 contains 15 residues. Germline CDR1 SEHNR, CDR2 FQNEAQ (reference sequence). CDR3 residues: CASSFHGLAANEQFF. The CDR3 DNA sequence: TGTGCCAGCAGCTTTCATGGACTAGCGGCGAATGAGCAGTTCTTC.

The chain links TRBV5-4 to TRBJ1-3; tentative D call: TRBD1 (6 bases). Trimming left V 0 bases short and J 3 bases short, with 10 bases between. CDR1 is SGHNT, CDR2 YYREEE, per germline (reference sequence). This CDR3 region has 15 residues. The CDR3, as DNA: TGTGCCAGCAGCTTGGTGGGGGCTGGTGGAAACACCATATATTTT. Translating gives CASSLVGAGGNTIYF.

A word on this clonotype: This may come from a read error, since a much larger clone is one base off. V gene TRBV28 combines with J gene TRBJ1-5, with a tentative D call TRBD1 (5 bases). The CDR3 spans 16 residues. In germline, CDR1 is MDHEN, CDR2 SYDVKM. CDR3 DNA sequence: TGTGCCTGCAGTCACCACAGGATGTATAGCAATCAGCCCCAGCATTTT. As protein: CACSHHRMYSNQPQHF.

This clonotype has a handful of counts. The V call is TRBV4-2, the J call TRBJ2-1; TRBD2 matches 10 bases. Germline values: CDR1 LGHNA, CDR2 YNFKEQ. This CDR3 has 16 amino acids. Unmatched junction bases numbered 8, after V lost 0 bases and J lost 9 bases. The CDR3 region is CASSQDLLAGDGEQFF. CDR3 DNA sequence: TGTGCCAGCAGCCAAGATCTGCTAGCGGGAGACGGTGAGCAGTTCTTC.

The chain couples TRBV27 to TRBJ1-5; no firm D call. This CDR3 has 18 amino acids. CDR1 is MNHEY and CDR2 is SMNVEV in the germline V gene (reference sequence). V was shortened by 10 bases and J by 0 bases, with 25 bases between the two germline ends. The CDR3 DNA follows: TGTGCCATCCACATTGGGGTAATCGTGCAGGCTAGCAATCAGCCCCAGCATTTT. This codes for CAIHIGVIVQASNQPQHF.

This clonotype was recorded many times. This chain connects TRBV6-1 to TRBJ2-7; D gene ambiguous. Trimming took 6 bases from V and 3 from J, leaving 12 bases between them. This CDR3 has 13 residues. The germline V gene encodes CDR1 MNHNS and CDR2 SASEGT. CDR3 loop: CASSPDSYYEQYF. For the CDR3, the DNA is TGTGCCAGCAGCCCCGACTCATACTACGAGCAGTACTTC.

This clonotype has only one observation. This chain's CDR3 is CASTRQGMNTEAFF. The DNA for the CDR3 is TGTGCCAGCACCAGACAGGGAATGAACACTGAAGCTTTCTTT. J is TRBJ1-1 and V is TRBV6-2 or TRBV6-3; TRBD1 matches at 7 bases. There are 14 residues in the CDR3. The trim removed 7 bases at V and 0 bases at J, leaving 5 bases unmatched. Germline CDR1 is MNHEY and CDR2 is SVGEGT.

V gene TRBV6-5 combines with J gene TRBJ2-1; 10 bases match TRBD2. Germline lookup yields CDR1 MNHEY and CDR2 SVGAGI. CDR3 length: 16 amino acids. The V segment lost 0 bases and the J segment 7 bases; nucleotides outside the gene matches: 6. DNA of the CDR3: TGTGCCAGCAGTTACTCAAGGCTAGCGGGAGATAATGAGCAGTTCTTC. It codes for CASSYSRLAGDNEQFF.

This clonotype occurred many times. The chain combines TRBV5-6 with TRBJ1-2; 7 bases agree with TRBD1. Trimming at V came to 0 bases and at J to 7 bases, leaving 9 bases not matched to a gene. CDR3 length: 15 residues. The germline V gene encodes CDR1 SGHDT and CDR2 YYEEEE. The CDR3 protein is CASSLGQGRLRGYTF. The CDR3 nucleotides are TGTGCCAGCAGCTTGGGACAGGGAAGGCTCCGTGGCTACACCTTC.

The J gene is TRBJ1-5, the V gene TRBV6-1, with 8 positions matching TRBD1. This CDR3 spans 15 amino acids. V lost 11 bases and J lost 0; bases outside the gene matches: 9. The germline gives CDR1 MNHNS, CDR2 SASEGT. The CDR3 is CASKQGDFSNQPQHF. CDR3 in DNA: TGTGCCTCGAAACAGGGGGACTTTAGCAATCAGCCCCAGCATTTT.